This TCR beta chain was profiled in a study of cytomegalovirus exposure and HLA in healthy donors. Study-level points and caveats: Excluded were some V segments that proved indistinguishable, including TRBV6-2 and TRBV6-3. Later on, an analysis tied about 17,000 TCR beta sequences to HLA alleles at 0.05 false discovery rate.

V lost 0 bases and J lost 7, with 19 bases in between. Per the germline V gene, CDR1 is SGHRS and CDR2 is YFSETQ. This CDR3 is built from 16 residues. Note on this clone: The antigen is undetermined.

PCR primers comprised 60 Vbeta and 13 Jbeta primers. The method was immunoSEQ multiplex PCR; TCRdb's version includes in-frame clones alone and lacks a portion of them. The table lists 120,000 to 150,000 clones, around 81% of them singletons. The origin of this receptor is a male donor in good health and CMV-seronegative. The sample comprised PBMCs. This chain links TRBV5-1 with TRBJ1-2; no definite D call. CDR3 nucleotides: TGCGCCAGCAGCTTGGGTAGGTCCCTGGCGGGCATTGGCTACACCTTC. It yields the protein CASSLGRSLAGIGYTF.